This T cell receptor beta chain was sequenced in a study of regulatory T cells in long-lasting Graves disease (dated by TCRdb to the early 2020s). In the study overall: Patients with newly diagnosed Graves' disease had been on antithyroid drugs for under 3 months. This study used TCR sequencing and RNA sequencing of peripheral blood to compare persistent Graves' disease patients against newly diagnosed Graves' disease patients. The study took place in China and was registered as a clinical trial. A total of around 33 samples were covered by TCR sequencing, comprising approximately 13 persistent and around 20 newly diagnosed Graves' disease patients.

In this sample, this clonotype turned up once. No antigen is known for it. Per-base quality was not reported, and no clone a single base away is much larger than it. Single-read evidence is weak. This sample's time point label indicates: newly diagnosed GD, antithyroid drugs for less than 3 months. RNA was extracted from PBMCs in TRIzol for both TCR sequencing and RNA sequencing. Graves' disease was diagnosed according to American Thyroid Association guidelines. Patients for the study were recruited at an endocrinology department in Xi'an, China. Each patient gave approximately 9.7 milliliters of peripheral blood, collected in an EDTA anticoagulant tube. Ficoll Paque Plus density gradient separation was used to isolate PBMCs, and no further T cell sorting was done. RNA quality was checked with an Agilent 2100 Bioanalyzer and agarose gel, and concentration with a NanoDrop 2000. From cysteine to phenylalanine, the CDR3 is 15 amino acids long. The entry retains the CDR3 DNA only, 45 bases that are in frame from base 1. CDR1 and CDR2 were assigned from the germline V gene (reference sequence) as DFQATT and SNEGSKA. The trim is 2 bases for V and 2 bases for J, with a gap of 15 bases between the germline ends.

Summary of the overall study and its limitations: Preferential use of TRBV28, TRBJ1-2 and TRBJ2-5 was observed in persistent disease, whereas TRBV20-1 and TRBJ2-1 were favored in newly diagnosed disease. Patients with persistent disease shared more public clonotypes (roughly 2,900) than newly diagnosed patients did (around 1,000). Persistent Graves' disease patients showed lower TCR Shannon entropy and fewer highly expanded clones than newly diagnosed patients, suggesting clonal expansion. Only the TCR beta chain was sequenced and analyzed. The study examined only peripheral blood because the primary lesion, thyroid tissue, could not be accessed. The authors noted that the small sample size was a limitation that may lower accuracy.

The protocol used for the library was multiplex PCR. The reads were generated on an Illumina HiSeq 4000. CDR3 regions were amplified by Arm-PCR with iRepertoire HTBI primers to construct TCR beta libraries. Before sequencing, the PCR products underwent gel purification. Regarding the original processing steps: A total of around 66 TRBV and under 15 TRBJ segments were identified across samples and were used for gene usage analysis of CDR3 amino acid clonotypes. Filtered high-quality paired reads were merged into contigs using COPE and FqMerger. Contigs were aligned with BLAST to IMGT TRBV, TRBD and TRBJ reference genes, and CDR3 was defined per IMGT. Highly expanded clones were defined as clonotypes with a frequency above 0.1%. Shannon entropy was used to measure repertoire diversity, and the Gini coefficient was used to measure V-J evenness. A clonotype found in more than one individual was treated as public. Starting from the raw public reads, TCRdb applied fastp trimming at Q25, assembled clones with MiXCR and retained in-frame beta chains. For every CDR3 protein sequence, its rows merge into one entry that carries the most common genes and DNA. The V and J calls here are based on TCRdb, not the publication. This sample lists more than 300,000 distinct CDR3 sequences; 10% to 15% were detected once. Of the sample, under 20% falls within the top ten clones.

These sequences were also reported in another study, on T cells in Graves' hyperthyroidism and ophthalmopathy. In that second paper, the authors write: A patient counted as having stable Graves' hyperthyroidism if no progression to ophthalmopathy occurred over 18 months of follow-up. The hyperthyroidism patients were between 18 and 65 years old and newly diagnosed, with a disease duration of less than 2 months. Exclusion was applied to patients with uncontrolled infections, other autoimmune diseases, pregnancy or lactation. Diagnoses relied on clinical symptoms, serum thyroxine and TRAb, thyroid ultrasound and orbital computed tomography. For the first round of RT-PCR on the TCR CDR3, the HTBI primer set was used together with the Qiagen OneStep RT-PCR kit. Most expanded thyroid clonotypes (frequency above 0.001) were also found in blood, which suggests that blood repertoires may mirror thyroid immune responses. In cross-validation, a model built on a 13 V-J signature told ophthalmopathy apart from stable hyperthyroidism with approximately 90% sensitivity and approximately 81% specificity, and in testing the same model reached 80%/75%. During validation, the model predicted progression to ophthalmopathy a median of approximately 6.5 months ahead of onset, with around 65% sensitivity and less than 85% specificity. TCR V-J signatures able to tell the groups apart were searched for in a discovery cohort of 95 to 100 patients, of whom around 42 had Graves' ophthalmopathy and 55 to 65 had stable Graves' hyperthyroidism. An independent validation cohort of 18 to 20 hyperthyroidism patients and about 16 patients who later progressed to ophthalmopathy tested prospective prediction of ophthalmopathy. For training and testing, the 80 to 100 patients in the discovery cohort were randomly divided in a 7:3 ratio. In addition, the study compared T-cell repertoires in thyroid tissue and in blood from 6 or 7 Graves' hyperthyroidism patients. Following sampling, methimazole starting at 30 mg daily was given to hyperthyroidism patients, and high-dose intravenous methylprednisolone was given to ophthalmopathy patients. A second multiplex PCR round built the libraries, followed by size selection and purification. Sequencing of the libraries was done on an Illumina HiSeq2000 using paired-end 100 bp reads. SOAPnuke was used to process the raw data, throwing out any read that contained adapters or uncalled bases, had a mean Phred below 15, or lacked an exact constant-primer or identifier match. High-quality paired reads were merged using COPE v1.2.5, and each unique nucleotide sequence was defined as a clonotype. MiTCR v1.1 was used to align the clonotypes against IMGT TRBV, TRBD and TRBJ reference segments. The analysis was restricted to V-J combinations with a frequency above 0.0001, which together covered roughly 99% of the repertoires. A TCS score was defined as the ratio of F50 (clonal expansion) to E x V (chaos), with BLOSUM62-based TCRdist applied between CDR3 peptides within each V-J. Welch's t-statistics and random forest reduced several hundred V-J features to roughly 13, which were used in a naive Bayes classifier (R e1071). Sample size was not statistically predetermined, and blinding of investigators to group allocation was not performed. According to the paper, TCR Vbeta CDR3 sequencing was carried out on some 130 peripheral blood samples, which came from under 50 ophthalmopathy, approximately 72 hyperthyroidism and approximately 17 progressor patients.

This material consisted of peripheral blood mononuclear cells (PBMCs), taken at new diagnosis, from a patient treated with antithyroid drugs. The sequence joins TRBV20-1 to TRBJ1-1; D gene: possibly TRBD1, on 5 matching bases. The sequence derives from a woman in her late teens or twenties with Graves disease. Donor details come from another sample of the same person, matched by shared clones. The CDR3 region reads CSARNPRGGNTEAFF. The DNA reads TGCAGTGCTAGAAACCCACGGGGGGGTAACACTGAAGCTTTCTTT.